These T cell receptor beta chains were read from a single sample in a study of T cell responses to AZD1222 COVID-19 vaccine. Assay: immunoSEQ multiplex PCR; the TCRdb copy retains only in-frame clones and omits some. The data contain 120,000 or so clones, around 89% of them singletons. Sample: peripheral blood, taken on day 0 of MenACWY control vaccination. The receptors here all came from an adult in good health. Both conserved end residues are part of each CDR3. Only part of the rows carry a size: once, few, many, or a class if the clone is expanded.

v_call	clone_size	j_call	cdr3_aa
TRBV30	NA	TRBJ2-2	CAWSWLAGGPTGELFF
TRBV5-1	once	TRBJ2-2	CASSLTQGAGTGELFF
TRBV5-6	NA	TRBJ2-3	CASSSGLAGGKLTTDTQYF
TRBV5-4	NA	TRBJ1-2	CASSLAGVRYGYTF
TRBV28	once	TRBJ1-2	CASSPLTAALNYGYTF
TRBV19	NA	TRBJ2-2	CASTGGRRTGELFF
TRBV6-6	NA	TRBJ1-3	CASSPGQPLSGNTIYF
TRBV27	NA	TRBJ1-5	CASSLTGGLNQPQHF
TRBV9	NA	TRBJ1-1	CASSVGEVRNTEAFF
TRBV6-5	NA	TRBJ1-3	CASSYSMDRVYTIYF
TRBV3-1/TRBV3-2	NA	TRBJ1-1	CASSQGAGGAEAFF
TRBV7-3	NA	TRBJ1-1	CASSAQGLAEAFF
TRBV12-5	NA	TRBJ1-1	CASGFQGNTEAFF
TRBV19	NA	TRBJ1-3	CASSILGAGNTIYF
TRBV5-4	once	TRBJ1-4	CASSLGQGFEKLFF
TRBV11-3	NA	TRBJ1-2	CASSLGGNGGYTF
TRBV11-1	NA	TRBJ2-3	CASSLALGRTDTQYF
TRBV7-9	few	TRBJ1-1	CASSFPGRVTEAFF
TRBV3-1/TRBV3-2	NA	TRBJ2-3	CASSHGQGSDTQYF
TRBV4-2	NA	TRBJ2-3	CASSQLSTDTQYF
TRBV28	NA	TRBJ2-1	CASRLGGSSHNEQFF
TRBV27	NA	TRBJ1-2	CASSPRRKQGAGYGYTF
TRBV7-6	NA	TRBJ2-3	CASSFKGASADTQYF
TRBV10-3	NA	TRBJ2-7	CAISSWTGTSGLSYEQYF
TRBV5-6	NA	TRBJ1-1	CASSLDRMGTEAFF